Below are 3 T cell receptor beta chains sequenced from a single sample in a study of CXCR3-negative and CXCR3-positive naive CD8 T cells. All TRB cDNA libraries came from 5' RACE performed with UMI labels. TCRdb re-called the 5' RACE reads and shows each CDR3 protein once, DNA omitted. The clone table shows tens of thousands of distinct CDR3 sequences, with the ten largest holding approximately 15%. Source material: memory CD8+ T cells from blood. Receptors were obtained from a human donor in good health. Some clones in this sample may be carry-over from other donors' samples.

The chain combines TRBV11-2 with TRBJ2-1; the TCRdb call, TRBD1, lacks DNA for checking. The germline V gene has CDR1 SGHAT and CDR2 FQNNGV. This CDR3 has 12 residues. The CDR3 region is CASSAPGDEQFF.

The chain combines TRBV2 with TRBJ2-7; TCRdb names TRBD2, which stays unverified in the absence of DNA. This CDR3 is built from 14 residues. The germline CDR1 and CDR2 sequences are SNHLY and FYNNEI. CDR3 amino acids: CASSEAKGGYEQYF.

Here the CDR3 reads CASSPPGGAYEQYF. The rearrangement links TRBV5-1 to TRBJ2-7; absent DNA, TCRdb's TRBD1 call cannot be checked. CDR3 length: 14 amino acids. Germline V gene lookup returns CDR1 SGHRS and CDR2 YFSETQ.